Listed below are T cell receptor beta chains from one sample, sequenced in a study of technical replicates of blood from several donors. TCRdb's copy holds only in-frame clones and misses some; the assay was immunoSEQ multiplex PCR. The table has under 95,000 clones, approximately 90% seen once. Sequencing was carried out using T cells isolated from PBMCs. Receptors originate from a human donor in good health. Each CDR3 is given with its conserved first and last residue. D genes are given only for firm matches. Some rows have no size entry. The others give once, few or many, or a class for an expanded clone.

>.|TRBV19|.
CASRQGLQTGELFF
>.|TRBV5-1|TRBD2
CASSFTIVPGLAGGDTGELFF
>few|TRBV9|.
CASSVDGGTKLFF
>.|TRBV4-1|.
CASSQVHPFGGDEEEAFF
>.|TRBV6-5|TRBD1
CASSYGTGVYGYTF
>.|TRBV7-8|TRBD2
CASSFATSGSGDEQFF
>.|TRBV19|TRBD1
CASSIDLDRGTEAFF
>once|TRBV7-3|.
CASSSGTQRETQYF
>.|TRBV19|.
CASSTQQGFGFVAFF
>.|TRBV19|TRBD1
CASSIFGQGGGYTF
>once|TRBV7-2|TRBD2
CASSVTSGPYEQYF
>once|TRBV5-8|.
CASSLLQGRGYTF
>.|TRBV7-8|.
CASSSVRDLAEAFF
>.|TRBV14|.
CASSRSQGEGYTF
>.|TRBV9|.
CASSVGGGDTEAFF
>.|TRBV30|.
CAWSRLSYEQYF
>.|TRBV30|.
CAWSRGPANIQYF
>once|TRBV7-9|.
CASSRRGTNYGYTF
>.|TRBV4-1|.
CASSQGGGTGNTIYF
>.|TRBV5-1|TRBD2
CASSFGLAGGPVGEQYF
>.|TRBV7-2|TRBD1
CASSLSSGTAPYEQYF
>.|TRBV5-1|.
CASSTWTAADTQYF
>.|TRBV7-9|TRBD2
CASSFRTSYNEQFF
>.|TRBV15|.
CATSREAGTYEQYF
>.|TRBV5-6|TRBD1
CASSYGTGTGELFF
>once|TRBV7-2|.
CASSLAGAMNTEAFF
>.|TRBV6-5|TRBD1
CASSRQGLNTEAFF
>.|TRBV9|TRBD1
CASKLQGGTGELFF
>.|TRBV19|.
CASSIRQSEQFF
>.|TRBV7-9|TRBD2
CASSPRTSGAYNEQFF
>.|TRBV4-1|.
CASSYDEGGRGEKLFF
>.|TRBV5-1|.
CASRGELSSYEQYF
>.|TRBV27|TRBD1
CASSLDRAREQYF
>.|TRBV19|.
CASTPSIPTMSEQFF
>.|TRBV5-1|.
CASSVGGSDEKLFF
>.|TRBV7-3|.
CASSSITGDTQYF
>.|TRBV19|.
CASSPDRESSYNEQFF
>.|TRBV11-2|.
CASSLRMTAQETQYF
>.|TRBV28|.
CASCGREDGYTF
>.|TRBV7-9|.
CASSSQVYSGNTIYF
>.|TRBV2|TRBD1
CASSPYRGQAYEQYF
>.|TRBV7-3|.
CASSIRGGPSTEAFF
>.|TRBV11-1|TRBD1
CAIEGADETQYF
>.|TRBV7-9|.
CASSLRGGYTF
>once|TRBV18|TRBD1
CASSGTVDEKLFF
>.|TRBV7-2|TRBD1
CAGSGTGGVSDTQYF
>.|TRBV20-1|.
CSAPFGVEQYF